The rows below give T cell receptor beta chains drawn from one sample of a study of PD-L1 blockade in urothelial cancer. Method: immunoSEQ multiplex PCR; TCRdb's copy keeps in-frame clones and lacks some. The sample lists about 2,500 clones, 37% occurring once. This specimen consisted of tumor tissue, obtained before atezolizumab (anti-PD-L1) treatment. These receptors were taken from a man aged 55 to 69 with urothelial cancer. Both conserved end residues are part of each CDR3. Fields, in order: clone size, D gene, V gene, J gene, CDR3 protein, CDR3 DNA. The D gene is left open where the match is weak. For some rows the clone size is stated as once, few or many, or as a class when expanded; others skip it.

size: -; D: TRBD1; V: TRBV28; J: TRBJ1-4; CDR3: CASSPRTGAVKAKLFF; DNA: TGTGCCAGCAGTCCCCGGACAGGGGCGGTTAAAGCAAAACTGTTTTTT
size: -; D: TRBD1; V: TRBV9; J: TRBJ1-2; CDR3: CASAGTAGGYTF; DNA: TGTGCCAGCGCCGGGACAGCTGGAGGCTACACCTTC
size: few; D: TRBD2; V: TRBV5-1; J: TRBJ2-5; CDR3: CASRSGGASLETQYF; DNA: TGCGCCAGCAGAAGCGGGGGGGCGTCTCTAGAGACCCAGTACTTC
size: -; D: TRBD2; V: TRBV6-4; J: TRBJ2-1; CDR3: CASNGGASYNEQFF; DNA: TGTGCCAGCAACGGGGGGGCTTCCTACAATGAGCAGTTCTTC
size: -; D: TRBD2; V: TRBV18; J: TRBJ2-5; CDR3: CASSPPTGGMETQYF; DNA: TGTGCCAGCTCACCACCGACGGGGGGAATGGAGACCCAGTACTTC
size: few; D: -; V: TRBV6-8; J: TRBJ1-6; CDR3: CASGDGNNSPLHF; DNA: TGTGCCAGCGGGGACGGTAATAATTCACCCCTCCACTTT
size: medium-sized; D: -; V: TRBV7-5; J: TRBJ2-3; CDR3: CASSLGSGAGDTQYF; DNA: TGTGCCAGCAGCTTGGGTAGCGGGGCCGGGGATACGCAGTATTTT
size: medium-sized; D: -; V: TRBV6-8; J: TRBJ2-5; CDR3: CASSSTAQETQYF; DNA: TGTGCCAGCAGTTCTACGGCCCAAGAGACCCAGTACTTC
size: -; D: -; V: TRBV19; J: TRBJ1-1; CDR3: CASSIVGTRVEAFF; DNA: TGTGCCAGTAGTATAGTAGGGACAAGGGTTGAAGCTTTCTTT
size: few; D: -; V: TRBV29-1; J: TRBJ2-7; CDR3: CSVQGGATEQYF; DNA: TGCAGCGTTCAAGGGGGGGCCACCGAGCAGTACTTC
size: -; D: -; V: TRBV9; J: TRBJ2-1; CDR3: CASSGAGWNEQFF; DNA: TGTGCCAGCAGCGGGGCAGGGTGGAATGAGCAGTTCTTC
size: -; D: -; V: TRBV28; J: TRBJ1-5; CDR3: CASSPRHSNQPQHF; DNA: TGTGCCAGCAGTCCCCGCCACTCCAATCAGCCCCAGCATTTT
size: -; D: TRBD1; V: TRBV14; J: TRBJ1-2; CDR3: CASSPAGETGYGYTF; DNA: TGTGCCAGCAGCCCAGCGGGTGAGACAGGGTATGGCTACACCTTC
size: -; D: -; V: TRBV23-1; J: TRBJ1-5; CDR3: CASSQCMQGPQHF; DNA: TGCGCCAGCAGTCAATGTATGCAGGGACCCCAGCATTTT
size: few; D: -; V: TRBV15; J: TRBJ2-4; CDR3: CATSRARTKNIQYF; DNA: TGTGCCACCAGCAGAGCACGAACCAAAAACATTCAGTACTTC
size: -; D: -; V: TRBV19; J: TRBJ1-4; CDR3: CASSAGSRPKLFF; DNA: TGTGCCAGTAGCGCCGGGTCCCGCCCGAAACTGTTTTTT
size: -; D: -; V: TRBV28; J: TRBJ1-1; CDR3: CASSIQVMNTEAFF; DNA: TGTGCCAGCAGCATACAAGTTATGAACACTGAAGCTTTCTTT
size: -; D: -; V: TRBV19; J: TRBJ1-2; CDR3: CASSRDTSYGYTF; DNA: TGTGCCAGTAGTAGGGACACAAGCTATGGCTACACCTTC
size: -; D: -; V: TRBV28; J: TRBJ2-7; CDR3: CASSFSQGSTYEQYF; DNA: TGTGCCAGCAGTTTTTCACAGGGCTCAACATACGAGCAGTACTTC